This TCR beta chain was recovered during a study of control samples from healthy donors and cancer patients. The CDR3 loop spans 14 amino acids. CDR1 and CDR2 (germline): SGHRS, YFSETQ. Trimming removed 6 bases from V and 4 bases from J, with 16 bases in between. Assay: immunoSEQ multiplex PCR; the TCRdb copy retains only in-frame clones and omits some. The table records 100,000 to 150,000 clones, 80% to 95% of them present only once. The specimen was blood. The chain employs TRBV5-1 and TRBJ1-1; tentative D call: TRBD1 (6 bases). This sequence originates from a young man in good health. The CDR3 DNA reads TGCGCCAGCACATTACAGGGAGGGTTCACTGAAGCTTTCTTT. Its protein is CASTLQGGFTEAFF.